This T cell receptor beta chain was captured by sequencing in a study of brain T cells in children with intractable seizures. The study, taken as a whole, reports: Known viral epitope-specific CDR3s closely matched each case's top public brain CDR3.

The sequenced cases were selected for having the highest brain T cell transcript signatures. Using immunoSEQ multiplex PCR, the repertoire was profiled, and TCRdb retains in-frame clones only, with some absent. The sample consists of more than 7,500 clones, roughly 73% of them appearing once. For this clone: Its antigen remains unidentified.

The sequenced sample was resected brain tissue, obtained at surgery. The TCR was taken from a boy younger than two with tuberous sclerosis and intractable seizures.

The CDR3 region has the DNA TGTGCCAGCAGTTACGCAGACAGCACTGAAGCTTTCTTT. Protein product: CASSYADSTEAFF. This rearrangement joins TRBV6-5 to TRBJ1-1; D is perhaps TRBD1 (5 bases). Per germline, CDR1 MNHEY and CDR2 SVGAGI. V was pared by 2 bases and J by 4 bases, with 8 bases between. This CDR3 comprises 13 residues.